Listed below are T cell receptor beta chains from one sample, sequenced in a study of cytomegalovirus exposure and HLA in healthy donors. Method: immunoSEQ multiplex PCR; TCRdb's copy keeps in-frame clones and lacks some. The table shows over 100,000 clones, with 75% to 80% occurring only once. The sample was PBMCs. These receptors were obtained from a middle-aged woman in good health and CMV-seropositive. Both conserved end residues are part of each CDR3. A D gene is named only where the DNA matches it firmly. Clone sizes are given selectively: once, few, many, or a class where the clone is expanded.

v_gene: TRBV4-2
d_gene: TRBD1
j_gene: TRBJ1-2
abundance: few
CDR3aa: CASSQDRTGVGYTF
CDR3nt: TGTGCCAGCAGCCAGGACAGGACAGGGGTTGGCTACACCTTC

v_gene: TRBV7-9
d_gene: TRBD1
j_gene: TRBJ1-6
abundance: few
CDR3aa: CASSLRDRANSPLHF
CDR3nt: TGTGCCAGCAGCTTAAGGGACAGGGCAAATTCACCCCTCCACTTT

v_gene: TRBV18
d_gene: TRBD2
j_gene: TRBJ2-5
abundance: -
CDR3aa: CASSPVAGEQETQYF
CDR3nt: TGTGCCAGCTCACCGGTAGCGGGGGAACAAGAGACCCAGTACTTC

v_gene: TRBV20-1
d_gene: -
j_gene: TRBJ2-7
abundance: once
CDR3aa: CSAGTTYEQYF
CDR3nt: TGCAGTGCCGGGACAACCTACGAGCAGTACTTC

v_gene: TRBV19
d_gene: -
j_gene: TRBJ2-3
abundance: few
CDR3aa: CASSRRTDTQYF
CDR3nt: TGTGCCAGTAGTAGGCGCACAGATACGCAGTATTTT

v_gene: TRBV5-4
d_gene: -
j_gene: TRBJ1-2
abundance: -
CDR3aa: CASSRDRGAKIRYTF
CDR3nt: TGTGCCAGCAGCCGCGATAGGGGCGCTAAGATTCGCTACACCTTC

v_gene: TRBV5-1
d_gene: TRBD1
j_gene: TRBJ1-5
abundance: -
CDR3aa: CASSLDGTGGGQPQHF
CDR3nt: TGCGCCAGCAGCCTAGATGGGACAGGGGGCGGTCAGCCCCAGCATTTT

v_gene: TRBV7-2
d_gene: TRBD2
j_gene: TRBJ2-1
abundance: -
CDR3aa: CASSPGGGYNEQFF
CDR3nt: TGTGCCAGCAGCCCGGGGGGGGGTTACAATGAGCAGTTCTTC

v_gene: TRBV14
d_gene: -
j_gene: TRBJ1-1
abundance: once
CDR3aa: CASSQDQAGTEAFF
CDR3nt: TGTGCCAGCAGCCAAGATCAAGCGGGGACTGAAGCTTTCTTT

v_gene: TRBV29-1
d_gene: -
j_gene: TRBJ2-7
abundance: -
CDR3aa: CSVVDTFSYEQYF
CDR3nt: TGCAGCGTTGTCGACACTTTCTCCTACGAGCAGTACTTC

v_gene: TRBV2
d_gene: -
j_gene: TRBJ2-7
abundance: few
CDR3aa: CASSADRKYEQYF
CDR3nt: TGTGCCAGCAGCGCTGACAGGAAATACGAGCAGTACTTC